What follows are 13 T cell receptor beta chains derived from one specimen sequenced in a study of cytomegalovirus exposure and HLA in healthy donors. PCR primers comprised 60 Vbeta and 13 Jbeta primers. Measured with immunoSEQ multiplex PCR; TCRdb has only the in-frame clones, and not every one. The data contain some 160,000 clones, around 79% of them singletons. The sequenced sample consisted of PBMCs. These receptors came from a woman in her fifties or sixties in good health and CMV-seronegative.

V gene TRBV27 combines with J gene TRBJ1-1, with no clear D. V lost 5 bases and J lost 0, with 10 bases in between. CDR1 is MNHEY, CDR2 SMNVEV, per germline (reference sequence). The CDR3 covers 14 residues. In DNA form, the CDR3 reads TGTGCCAGCAGTCCCCGGCGGATGAACACTGAAGCTTTCTTT. This encodes CASSPRRMNTEAFF.

Concerning this clone itself: This same CDR3 is encoded by further DNA sequences in the sample. The CDR3 coding sequence is TGTGCCAGCAGCTTATTAGGCAGGGCCTACGAGCAGTACTTC. This translates into CASSLLGRAYEQYF. The V gene is TRBV11-2, the J gene TRBJ2-7, with a possible D match to TRBD1 (5 bases). Germline V gene sequence: CDR1 SGHAT, CDR2 FQNNGV. V was shortened by 2 bases and J by 2 bases, with 10 bases between the two germline ends. This CDR3 has 14 residues.

The chain joins TRBV30 to TRBJ1-3; D not resolved. Trimming removed 1 base at V and 0 bases at J, with 7 bases between. Looked up from germline, CDR1 is GTSNPN and CDR2 is SVGIG (reference sequence). The CDR3 runs to 14 residues. The CDR3 is CAWSEGGSGNTIYF. The CDR3 nucleotides read TGTGCCTGGAGTGAAGGCGGCTCTGGAAACACCATATATTTT.

This clone was seen just once. Lacking the conserved final phenylalanine or tryptophan, this CDR3 likely reflects a read error. The chain has TRBV5-4 and TRBJ1-2; no firm D call. The CDR3 extends over 12 amino acids. V lost 0 bases and J 3 bases, leaving 3 bases between the germline ends. CDR1 is SGHNT, CDR2 YYREEE, per germline (reference sequence). The CDR3, as DNA: TGTGCCAGCAGCTTGGAGCACTATGGCTACACCCTC. This translates into CASSLEHYGYTL.

The chain links TRBV9 to TRBJ1-1; D gene ambiguous. V lost 3 bases and J 0 bases, leaving 9 bases between the germline ends. This CDR3 comprises 14 residues. The V gene's germline CDR1 is SGDLS and CDR2 YYNGEE. The CDR3 region has the DNA TGTGCCAGCAGCGCTAGAGTTATGAACACTGAAGCTTTCTTT. Residues: CASSARVMNTEAFF.

The V call is TRBV5-1, the J call TRBJ2-3, with D unclear. Trimming stripped 0 bases from V and 4 bases from J, with 9 bases between. Per germline, CDR1 SGHRS and CDR2 YFSETQ. The CDR3 spans 14 residues. CDR3 sequence (DNA): TGCGCCAGCAGCTTGGAAGTACCGGCAGATACGCAGTATTTT. Its translation: CASSLEVPADTQYF.

The CDR3 reads CASSKDSSTDTQYF. The CDR3 DNA reads as TGCGCCAGCAGCAAGGACTCTAGCACAGATACGCAGTATTTT. The chain links TRBV5-1 to TRBJ2-3; the D gene is possibly TRBD2 (5 bases). The CDR3 spans 14 residues. Germline V gene lookup returns CDR1 SGHRS and CDR2 YFSETQ. V gave up 4 bases and J gave up 0 bases, with 9 bases separating them.

V is TRBV27 and J is TRBJ2-7, with a tentative D call TRBD1 (6 bases). In germline, CDR1 is MNHEY, CDR2 SMNVEV (reference sequence). CDR3 length: 14 amino acids. V was cut by 7 bases and J by 2 bases, with 15 bases left in between. The CDR3 region is CASTTGFKPYEQYF. DNA of the CDR3: TGTGCCAGCACGACAGGATTCAAACCCTACGAGCAGTACTTC.

With respect to this clone: This CDR3 is also generated by other DNA sequences in the sample. The chain has TRBV6-4 and TRBJ2-3, with a weak D call TRBD1 (6 bases). With 3 bases removed from V and 1 base from J, the gap between germline ends came to 8 bases. Germline CDR1 is MRHNA and CDR2 is SNTAGT. CDR3 length: 14 residues. The CDR3 DNA reads as TGTGCCAGCAGTGAAGCAGGGGGCACAGATACGCAGTATTTT. It is translated as CASSEAGGTDTQYF.

This rearrangement joins TRBV25-1 to TRBJ2-5, with 11 bases matching TRBD1. Germline V gene sequence: CDR1 MGHDK, CDR2 SYGVNS. The CDR3 is made up of 15 amino acids. V was clipped by 6 bases and J by 5 bases; unmatched bases: 8. This CDR3 is CASRDLGQGGETQYF. The CDR3 region has the DNA TGTGCCAGCAGAGACTTGGGACAGGGGGGCGAGACCCAGTACTTC.

The genes are TRBV7-2 and TRBJ1-5, with D uncertain. Germline-derived CDR1 and CDR2 are SGHTA and FQGNSA. V lost 6 bases and J lost 2, with 11 bases in between. The CDR3 consists of 14 residues. The CDR3 DNA follows: TGTGCCAGCAGTGCCAACCTAGGCAATCAGCCCCAGCATTTT. It is translated as CASSANLGNQPQHF.

The rearrangement uses TRBV7-9 and TRBJ2-7; 8 nucleotides match TRBD1. Germline CDR1 is SEHNR and CDR2 is FQNEAQ (reference sequence). The J segment lost 5 bases and the V segment lost 2 bases, leaving 14 bases of the junction unmatched. The CDR3 contains 17 residues. The CDR3 nucleotides read TGTGCCAGCAGCTTAAACTTGGTGGCACAGGGGGGTAACGAGCAGTACTTC. Protein: CASSLNLVAQGGNEQYF.

The chain is built from TRBV6-5 and TRBJ2-7; 9 nucleotides match TRBD1. In germline, CDR1 is MNHEY, CDR2 SVGAGI. Trimming removed 2 bases from V and 0 bases from J; junction bases left unmatched: 5. The CDR3 runs to 16 residues. CDR3 DNA: TGTGCCAGCAGTTACCACCGGGACAGGGTCTCCTACGAGCAGTACTTC. Its translation is CASSYHRDRVSYEQYF.